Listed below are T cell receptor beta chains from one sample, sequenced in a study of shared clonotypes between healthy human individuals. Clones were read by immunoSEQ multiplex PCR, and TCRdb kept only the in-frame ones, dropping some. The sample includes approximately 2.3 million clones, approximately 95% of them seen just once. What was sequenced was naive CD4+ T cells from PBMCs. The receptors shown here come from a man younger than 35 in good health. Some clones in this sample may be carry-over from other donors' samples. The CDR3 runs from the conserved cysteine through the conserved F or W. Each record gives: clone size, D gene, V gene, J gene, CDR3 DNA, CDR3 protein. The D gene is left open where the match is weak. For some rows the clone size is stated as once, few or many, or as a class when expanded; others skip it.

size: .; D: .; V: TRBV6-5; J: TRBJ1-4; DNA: TGTGCCAGCAGTTCCACCGGGAGAAATGAAAAACTGTTTTTT; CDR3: CASSSTGRNEKLFF
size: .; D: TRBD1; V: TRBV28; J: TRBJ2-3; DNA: TGTGCCAGCAATTTACAGGGGGCTACGTCGGATACGCAGTATTTT; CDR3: CASNLQGATSDTQYF
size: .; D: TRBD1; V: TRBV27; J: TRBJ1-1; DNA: TGTGCCAGCAGGCGTCCCGGGACAGGGGGCGCCGGGAACACTGAAGCTTTCTTT; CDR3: CASRRPGTGGAGNTEAFF
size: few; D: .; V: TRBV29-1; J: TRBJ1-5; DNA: TGCAGCGTTTCGACAGGAGTTTGGGATCAGCCCCAGCATTTT; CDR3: CSVSTGVWDQPQHF
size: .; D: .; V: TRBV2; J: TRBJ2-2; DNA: TGTGCCAGCAGTGAAAGACAGACGAACACCGGGGAGCTGTTTTTT; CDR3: CASSERQTNTGELFF
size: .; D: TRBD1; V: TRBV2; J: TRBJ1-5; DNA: TGTGCCAGCAGTGGCAGGGGGCGTCGGCAGCCCCAGCATTTT; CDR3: CASSGRGRRQPQHF
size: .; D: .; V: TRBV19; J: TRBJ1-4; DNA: TGTGCCACTTCCGGGACCGTAAATGAAAAACTGTTTTTT; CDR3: CATSGTVNEKLFF
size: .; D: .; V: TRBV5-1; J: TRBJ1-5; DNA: TGCGCCAGCAGCCCGGGCCGTTTTGGCAATCAGCCCCAGCATTTT; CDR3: CASSPGRFGNQPQHF
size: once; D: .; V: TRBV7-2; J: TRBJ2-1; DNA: TGTGCCAGCAGCTCCGGGTGGGGGTACAATGAGCAGTTCTTC; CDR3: CASSSGWGYNEQFF
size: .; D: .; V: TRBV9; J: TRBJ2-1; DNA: TGTGCCAGCAGCGTAATGGCGTACACTTACAATGAGCAGTTCTTC; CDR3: CASSVMAYTYNEQFF
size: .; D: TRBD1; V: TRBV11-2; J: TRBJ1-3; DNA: TGTGCCAGCAGCTTAGAGGGGACAGCCGGAAACACCATATATTTT; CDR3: CASSLEGTAGNTIYF
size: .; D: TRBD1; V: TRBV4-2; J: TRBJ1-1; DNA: TGTGCCAGCAGCCAGAGGGGGACAGGAACTTTGAACACTGAAGCTTTCTTT; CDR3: CASSQRGTGTLNTEAFF
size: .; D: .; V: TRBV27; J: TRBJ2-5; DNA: TGTGCCAGCAGGACCGGGAGAGAGACCCAGTACTTC; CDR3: CASRTGRETQYF
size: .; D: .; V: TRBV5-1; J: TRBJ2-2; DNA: TGCGCCAGCAGCTGGGCGTCCCAAGGAGCCGGGGAGCTGTTTTTT; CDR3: CASSWASQGAGELFF
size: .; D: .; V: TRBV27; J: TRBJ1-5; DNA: TGTGCCAGCAGTTTGCGGGGGTCCAATCAGCCCCAGCATTTT; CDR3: CASSLRGSNQPQHF
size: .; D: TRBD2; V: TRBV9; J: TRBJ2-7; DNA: TGTGCCAGCAGCTTTAGCGGGTACGAGCAGTACTTC; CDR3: CASSFSGYEQYF
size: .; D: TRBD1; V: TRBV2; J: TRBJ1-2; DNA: TGTGCCAGCAGTGAAGCGCGGACAGGGAGGAACTATGGCTACACCTTC; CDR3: CASSEARTGRNYGYTF
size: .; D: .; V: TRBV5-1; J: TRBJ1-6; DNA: TGCGCCAGCAGCTTAAACACCGTAACCGGAGGGTTACTTTCACCCCTCCACTTT; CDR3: CASSLNTVTGGLLSPLHF
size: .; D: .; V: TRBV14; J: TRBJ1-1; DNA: TGTGCCAGCAGCCAAGATCTGGGCACTGAAGCTTTCTTT; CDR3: CASSQDLGTEAFF
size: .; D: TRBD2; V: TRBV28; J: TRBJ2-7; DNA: TGTGCCAGCAGAACCGGGACTAGCGGGAACATTTACGAGCAGTACTTC; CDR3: CASRTGTSGNIYEQYF
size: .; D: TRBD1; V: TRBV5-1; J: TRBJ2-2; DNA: TGCGCCAGCAGCTTGTCAACAGGGGGCCGGGCCGGGGAGCTGTTTTTT; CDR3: CASSLSTGGRAGELFF
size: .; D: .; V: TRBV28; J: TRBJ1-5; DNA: TGTGCCAGCACCCTAGGGGGGGCGAACAATCAGCCCCAGCATTTT; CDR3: CASTLGGANNQPQHF
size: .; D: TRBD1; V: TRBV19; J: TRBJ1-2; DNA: TGTGCCAGTAGTATCACCGGGACAGGGTGGAACTATGGCTACACCTTC; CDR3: CASSITGTGWNYGYTF
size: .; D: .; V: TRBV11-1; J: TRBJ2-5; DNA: TGTGCCAGCAGCTTTGAAGGGGGCCAAGAGACCCAGTACTTC; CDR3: CASSFEGGQETQYF
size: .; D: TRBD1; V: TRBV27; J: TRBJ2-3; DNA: TGTGCCAGCAGTGGACAGGAAACAGATACGCAGTATTTT; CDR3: CASSGQETDTQYF
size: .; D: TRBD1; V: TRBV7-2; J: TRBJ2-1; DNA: TGTGCCAGCAGCACCGGGACAGGGCCCTACAATGAGCAGTTCTTC; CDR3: CASSTGTGPYNEQFF
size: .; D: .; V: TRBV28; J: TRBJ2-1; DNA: TGTGCCAGCAGTTTGGCGTGGGGGGATGAGCAGTTCTTC; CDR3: CASSLAWGDEQFF
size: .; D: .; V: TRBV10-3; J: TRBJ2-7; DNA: TGTGCCATCAGTGAGGGGGGGTACAAGGGCTACGAGCAGTACTTC; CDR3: CAISEGGYKGYEQYF
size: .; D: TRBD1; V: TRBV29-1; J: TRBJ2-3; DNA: TGCAGCGGTAGGACAGGGAAGGTTGCAGATACGCAGTATTTT; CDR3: CSGRTGKVADTQYF
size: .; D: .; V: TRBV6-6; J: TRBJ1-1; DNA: TGTGCCAGCAGTTCGCAGGGAAACACTGAAGCTTTCTTT; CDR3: CASSSQGNTEAFF
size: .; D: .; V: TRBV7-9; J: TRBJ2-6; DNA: TGTGCCAGCAGCCCAATCGTCTCTGGGGCCAACGTCCTGACTTTC; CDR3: CASSPIVSGANVLTF
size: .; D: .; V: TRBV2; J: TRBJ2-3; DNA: TGTGCCAGCAGGGAAGGGTACAGTATCCAAACAGATACGCAGTATTTT; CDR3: CASREGYSIQTDTQYF
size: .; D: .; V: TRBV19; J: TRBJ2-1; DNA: TGTGCCAGTAAGCGACTAGAAGTTGGTGAGCAGTTCTTC; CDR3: CASKRLEVGEQFF